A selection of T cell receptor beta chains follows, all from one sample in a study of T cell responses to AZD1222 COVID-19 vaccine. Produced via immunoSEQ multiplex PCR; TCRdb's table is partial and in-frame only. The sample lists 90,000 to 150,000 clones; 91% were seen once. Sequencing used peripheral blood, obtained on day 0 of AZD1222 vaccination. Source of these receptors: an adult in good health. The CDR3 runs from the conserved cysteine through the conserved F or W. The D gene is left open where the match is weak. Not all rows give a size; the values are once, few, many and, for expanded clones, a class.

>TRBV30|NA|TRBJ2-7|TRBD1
CAWSGTGGHEQYF
TGTGCCTGGTCCGGGACAGGGGGACACGAGCAGTACTTC
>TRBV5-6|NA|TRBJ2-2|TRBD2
CASSLVRGGTGELFF
TGTGCCAGCAGCTTGGTCCGGGGGGGCACCGGGGAGCTGTTTTTT
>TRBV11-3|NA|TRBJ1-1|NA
CASSENRDTEAFF
TGTGCCAGCAGCGAAAACAGGGACACTGAAGCTTTCTTT
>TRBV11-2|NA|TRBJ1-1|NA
CASSLGPGNTEAFF
TGTGCCAGCAGCTTAGGCCCAGGGAACACTGAAGCTTTCTTT
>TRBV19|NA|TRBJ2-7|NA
CASRGGSILEQYF
TGTGCCAGTAGAGGTGGTAGTATTCTCGAGCAGTACTTC
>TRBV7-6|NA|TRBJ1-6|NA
CASSLEGPPNSPLHF
TGTGCCAGCAGCTTAGAAGGGCCACCGAATTCACCCCTCCACTTT
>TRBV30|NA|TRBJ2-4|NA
CAWSVSGTGKNIQYF
TGTGCCTGGAGTGTAAGTGGGACTGGGAAAAACATTCAGTACTTC
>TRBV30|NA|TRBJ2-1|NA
CAWSVAGNLNEQFF
TGTGCCTGGAGTGTCGCAGGGAATTTAAATGAGCAGTTCTTC
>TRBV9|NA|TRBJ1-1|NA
CASSVVARGTEAFF
TGTGCCAGCAGCGTAGTGGCGCGGGGGACTGAAGCTTTCTTT
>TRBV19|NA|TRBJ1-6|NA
CASNPRGRAYNSPLHF
TGTGCCAGTAACCCCAGAGGGAGGGCGTATAATTCACCCCTCCACTTT
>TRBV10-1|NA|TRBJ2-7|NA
CASSPSGTVYEQYF
TGCGCCAGCAGCCCGAGTGGAACCGTCTACGAGCAGTACTTC
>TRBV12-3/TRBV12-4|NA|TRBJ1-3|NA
CASSPQRNTIYF
TGTGCCAGCAGCCCGCAGCGAAACACCATATATTTT
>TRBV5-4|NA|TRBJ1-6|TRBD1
CASSLVGQGPYNSPLHF
TGTGCCAGCAGCTTGGTGGGACAGGGACCATATAATTCACCCCTCCACTTT
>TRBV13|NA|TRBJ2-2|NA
CASSFTGVAAGELFF
TGTGCCAGCAGCTTTACAGGTGTAGCGGCCGGGGAGCTGTTTTTT
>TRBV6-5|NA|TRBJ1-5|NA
CASSIVDGYQPQHF
TGTGCCAGCAGTATTGTTGACGGATACCAGCCCCAGCATTTT
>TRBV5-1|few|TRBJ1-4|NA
CASRLTDEKLFF
TGCGCCAGCAGGCTCACGGATGAAAAACTGTTTTTT
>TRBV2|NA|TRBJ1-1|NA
CASSDGTSEAFF
TGTGCCAGCAGTGACGGGACGTCGGAAGCTTTCTTT
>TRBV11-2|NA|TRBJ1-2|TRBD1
CASSKMGSRDRVPLGGYTF
TGTGCCAGCAGCAAGATGGGGAGCCGGGACAGGGTGCCCTTGGGGGGCTACACCTTC
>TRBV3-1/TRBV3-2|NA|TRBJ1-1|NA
CASASTANLEAFF
TGTGCCAGCGCCTCGACAGCAAACCTTGAAGCTTTCTTT
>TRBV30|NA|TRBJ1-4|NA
CAWSSPSGLGKLFF
TGTGCCTGGAGTTCCCCCTCCGGATTGGGAAAACTGTTTTTT